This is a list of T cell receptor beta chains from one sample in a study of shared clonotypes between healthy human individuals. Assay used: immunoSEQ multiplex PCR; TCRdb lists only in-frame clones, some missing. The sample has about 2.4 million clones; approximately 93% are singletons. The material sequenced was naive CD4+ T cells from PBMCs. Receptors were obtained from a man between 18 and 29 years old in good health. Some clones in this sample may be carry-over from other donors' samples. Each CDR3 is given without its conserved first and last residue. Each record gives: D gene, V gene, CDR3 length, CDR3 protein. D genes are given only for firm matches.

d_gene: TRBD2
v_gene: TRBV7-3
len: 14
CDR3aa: ASSLLAGALPGELF

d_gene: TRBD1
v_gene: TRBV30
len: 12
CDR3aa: AWSTGTANEKLF

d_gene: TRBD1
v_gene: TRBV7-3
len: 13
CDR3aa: ASSAWTGGDTEAF

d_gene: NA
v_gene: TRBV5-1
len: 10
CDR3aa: ASSPEGSAQY

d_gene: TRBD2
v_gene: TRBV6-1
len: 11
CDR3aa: ASSRDYRETQY

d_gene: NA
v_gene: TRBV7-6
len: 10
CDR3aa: ASSLLRNEQF

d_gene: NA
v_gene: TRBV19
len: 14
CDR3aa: ASTSIDRPYNEKLF

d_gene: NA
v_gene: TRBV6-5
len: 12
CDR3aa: ASRLRAGYYEQY

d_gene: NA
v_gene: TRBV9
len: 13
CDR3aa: ASSPQFSPNYGYT

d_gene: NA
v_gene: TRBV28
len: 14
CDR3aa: ASSLYRGSSGTEQF

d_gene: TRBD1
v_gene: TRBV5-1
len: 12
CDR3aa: ASSAGTANEKLF

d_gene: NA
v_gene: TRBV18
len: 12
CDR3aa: ASSPFNGGGEQF

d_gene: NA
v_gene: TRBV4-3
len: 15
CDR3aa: ASSQDGRAPGNSPLH

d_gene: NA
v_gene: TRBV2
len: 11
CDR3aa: ASSAGRAYEQY

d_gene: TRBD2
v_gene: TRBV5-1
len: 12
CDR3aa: ASASGRVPYEQY

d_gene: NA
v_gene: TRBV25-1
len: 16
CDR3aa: ASSLGRGVRTTTGELF

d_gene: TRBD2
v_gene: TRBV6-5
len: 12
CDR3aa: ASSRTSGLYEQY

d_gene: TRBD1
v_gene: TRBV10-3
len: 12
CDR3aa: ATRGWTGDYEQY

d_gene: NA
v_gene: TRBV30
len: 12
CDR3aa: AWSPEWGRKTQY

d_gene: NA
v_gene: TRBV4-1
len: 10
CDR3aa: ASSFPAETQY

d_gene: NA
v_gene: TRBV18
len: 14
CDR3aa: ASSADRGQNTGELF

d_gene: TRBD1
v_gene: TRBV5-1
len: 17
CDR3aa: ASSLAGTGLGSGANVLT